A selection of T cell receptor beta chains follows, all from one sample in a study of T cell responses to AZD1222 COVID-19 vaccine. TCRdb's copy holds only in-frame clones and misses some; the assay was immunoSEQ multiplex PCR. Of 100,000 to 150,000 clones in the sample, roughly 92% were seen once. The sequences come from peripheral blood, collected 28 days after the second AZD1222 dose. The receptors shown here come from an adult who received the AZD1222 COVID-19 vaccine. The CDR3 runs from the conserved cysteine through the conserved F or W. D genes are given only for firm matches. Clone size appears in some rows only: once, few, many, or a class for an expanded clone.

D gene: -; V gene: TRBV14; clone size: -; J gene: TRBJ2-1; CDR3 DNA: TGTGCCAGCAGGGTCGGGGATGAGCAGTTCTTC; CDR3 protein: CASRVGDEQFF
D gene: TRBD2; V gene: TRBV23-1; clone size: -; J gene: TRBJ2-7; CDR3 DNA: TGCGCCAGCAGTCAAACTAGCGGGAGTATCTACGAGCAGTACTTC; CDR3 protein: CASSQTSGSIYEQYF
D gene: -; V gene: TRBV7-3; clone size: -; J gene: TRBJ1-1; CDR3 DNA: TGTGCCAGCAGCTTGACAGGCCAAACTGAAGCTTTCTTT; CDR3 protein: CASSLTGQTEAFF
D gene: -; V gene: TRBV7-2; clone size: once; J gene: TRBJ2-7; CDR3 DNA: TGTGCCAGCAGCTTAGCGGCAGGGGACGTCTACGAGCAGTACTTC; CDR3 protein: CASSLAAGDVYEQYF
D gene: -; V gene: TRBV3-1/TRBV3-2; clone size: -; J gene: TRBJ1-1; CDR3 DNA: TGTGCCAGCAGTCCAGGTCACCTTATGAACACTGAAGCTTTCTTT; CDR3 protein: CASSPGHLMNTEAFF
D gene: TRBD2; V gene: TRBV9; clone size: -; J gene: TRBJ2-7; CDR3 DNA: TGTGCCAGCAGCCCAAGCGGCGGGGGGCTATCCTACGAGCAGTACTTC; CDR3 protein: CASSPSGGGLSYEQYF
D gene: TRBD1; V gene: TRBV19; clone size: -; J gene: TRBJ1-1; CDR3 DNA: TGTGCCAGTAGTATAGATACCCACAGGGGCATGAACACTGAAGCTTTCTTT; CDR3 protein: CASSIDTHRGMNTEAFF
D gene: TRBD1; V gene: TRBV13; clone size: -; J gene: TRBJ2-4; CDR3 DNA: TGTGCCAGCAGCGCGATGGCCCCGGGACAGTTAGCCAAAAACATTCAGTACTTC; CDR3 protein: CASSAMAPGQLAKNIQYF
D gene: TRBD1; V gene: TRBV20-1; clone size: -; J gene: TRBJ2-7; CDR3 DNA: TGCAGTGCTCCCACAGGGGCCGAGCAGTACTTC; CDR3 protein: CSAPTGAEQYF
D gene: -; V gene: TRBV7-3; clone size: -; J gene: TRBJ1-2; CDR3 DNA: TGTGCCAGCAGTGCCGGGGGACGACGTGGCTACACCTTC; CDR3 protein: CASSAGGRRGYTF
D gene: TRBD1; V gene: TRBV6-5; clone size: -; J gene: TRBJ1-3; CDR3 DNA: TGTGCCAGCGGAAAGCAGGGACAGGGAGTTGACACCATATATTTT; CDR3 protein: CASGKQGQGVDTIYF
D gene: -; V gene: TRBV19; clone size: -; J gene: TRBJ1-6; CDR3 DNA: TGTGCCAGTACCATCAAGGGCGGGGGCTCACCCCTCCACTTT; CDR3 protein: CASTIKGGGSPLHF
D gene: TRBD2; V gene: TRBV13; clone size: -; J gene: TRBJ2-3; CDR3 DNA: TGTGCCAGCAGCGACAAGACTAGCGGCACAGATACGCAGTATTTT; CDR3 protein: CASSDKTSGTDTQYF
D gene: -; V gene: TRBV5-1; clone size: -; J gene: TRBJ2-7; CDR3 DNA: TGCGCCAGCAGCTTGGTTGGGACCACCTACGAGCAGTACTTC; CDR3 protein: CASSLVGTTYEQYF
D gene: -; V gene: TRBV6-2/TRBV6-3; clone size: -; J gene: TRBJ2-1; CDR3 DNA: TGTGCCAGCAGTTATAATCCGGACAGAACCCATGAGCAGTTCTTC; CDR3 protein: CASSYNPDRTHEQFF
D gene: TRBD1; V gene: TRBV5-1; clone size: -; J gene: TRBJ2-6; CDR3 DNA: TGCGCCACTGGACAGGGGAGGACTGGGGCCAACGTCCTGACTTTC; CDR3 protein: CATGQGRTGANVLTF
D gene: -; V gene: TRBV6-5; clone size: -; J gene: TRBJ1-1; CDR3 DNA: TGTGCCAGCAGTTACGGGCCGAACACTGAAGCTTTCTTT; CDR3 protein: CASSYGPNTEAFF
D gene: -; V gene: TRBV7-3; clone size: -; J gene: TRBJ1-6; CDR3 DNA: TGTGCCAGCAGCAAAGGGCAGACGAATTCACCCCTCCACTTT; CDR3 protein: CASSKGQTNSPLHF
D gene: TRBD1; V gene: TRBV18; clone size: once; J gene: TRBJ2-2; CDR3 DNA: TGTGCCAGCTCACCGGACAGGGACACCGGGGAGCTGTTTTTT; CDR3 protein: CASSPDRDTGELFF
D gene: TRBD2; V gene: TRBV19; clone size: once; J gene: TRBJ2-1; CDR3 DNA: TGTGCCAGTAGTCAGGGACTAGCTACGGATGAGCAGTTCTTC; CDR3 protein: CASSQGLATDEQFF
D gene: TRBD1; V gene: TRBV18; clone size: -; J gene: TRBJ2-7; CDR3 DNA: TGTGCCAGCTCACCAGCCCTCGACAGGGGGCTCTACGAGCAGTACTTC; CDR3 protein: CASSPALDRGLYEQYF
D gene: -; V gene: TRBV7-2; clone size: -; J gene: TRBJ1-6; CDR3 DNA: TGTGCCAGCAGCTTAGTAGTGGCGGGGGCAGGTTCACCCCTCCACTTT; CDR3 protein: CASSLVVAGAGSPLHF
D gene: -; V gene: TRBV29-1; clone size: -; J gene: TRBJ1-2; CDR3 DNA: TGCAGCGTTGACGCGCCAATGGGGATGGGAGGCTACACCTTC; CDR3 protein: CSVDAPMGMGGYTF
D gene: -; V gene: TRBV7-9; clone size: once; J gene: TRBJ2-1; CDR3 DNA: TGTGCCAGCAGCCATCCGGATCGTGAGCAGTTCTTC; CDR3 protein: CASSHPDREQFF
D gene: TRBD2; V gene: TRBV19; clone size: -; J gene: TRBJ2-1; CDR3 DNA: TGTGCCAGTAAGCCCCAGCTAGCGGGAGGTAATGAGCAGTTCTTC; CDR3 protein: CASKPQLAGGNEQFF
D gene: -; V gene: TRBV12-3/TRBV12-4; clone size: -; J gene: TRBJ2-7; CDR3 DNA: TGTGCCAGCAGTCCAGGGCACGAGCAGTACTTC; CDR3 protein: CASSPGHEQYF
D gene: TRBD1; V gene: TRBV5-8; clone size: -; J gene: TRBJ1-4; CDR3 DNA: TGTGCCAGCAGCTTGATATATGGCAGGGGGGGGTCGGCTAATGAAAAACTGTTTTTT; CDR3 protein: CASSLIYGRGGSANEKLFF
D gene: -; V gene: TRBV5-8; clone size: once; J gene: TRBJ2-2; CDR3 DNA: TGTGCCAGCAGCCGGTTGTTGCAACAGAGGAACACCGGGGAGCTGTTTTTT; CDR3 protein: CASSRLLQQRNTGELFF
D gene: -; V gene: TRBV4-2; clone size: -; J gene: TRBJ1-2; CDR3 DNA: TGTGCCAGCAGCCAACAGGACCTCTATGGCTACACCTTC; CDR3 protein: CASSQQDLYGYTF
D gene: TRBD2; V gene: TRBV7-3; clone size: -; J gene: TRBJ2-1; CDR3 DNA: TGTGCCAGCAGCTCCGCGAGCGGGAGGGCCGGGAATGAGCAGTTCTTC; CDR3 protein: CASSSASGRAGNEQFF
D gene: -; V gene: TRBV15; clone size: -; J gene: TRBJ2-2; CDR3 DNA: TGTGCCACTACCCCCTCGGGCAGGGCTAACACCGGGGAGCTGTTTTTT; CDR3 protein: CATTPSGRANTGELFF
D gene: -; V gene: TRBV19; clone size: -; J gene: TRBJ2-1; CDR3 DNA: TGTGCTAGTAATCCCCGCAGGGCCTACAATGAGCAGTTCTTC; CDR3 protein: CASNPRRAYNEQFF
D gene: TRBD2; V gene: TRBV7-2; clone size: -; J gene: TRBJ2-1; CDR3 DNA: TGTGCCAGCAGCCCGGGGGGTAGCGGGAATATAGATGAGCAGTTCTTC; CDR3 protein: CASSPGGSGNIDEQFF
D gene: TRBD1; V gene: TRBV6-2/TRBV6-3; clone size: -; J gene: TRBJ1-2; CDR3 DNA: TGTGCCAGCAGTTACTCCACCGGGACAGGGAACACGGTCCTCTATGGCTACACCTTC; CDR3 protein: CASSYSTGTGNTVLYGYTF
D gene: -; V gene: TRBV6-5; clone size: -; J gene: TRBJ1-1; CDR3 DNA: TGTGCCAGCAGTTACTCGGAGGCCAGGGGAGCGGCTTTCTTT; CDR3 protein: CASSYSEARGAAFF
D gene: -; V gene: TRBV24-1; clone size: -; J gene: TRBJ2-1; CDR3 DNA: TGTGCCACCAGTCGGGGGAATCAACGATACAATGAGCAGTTCTTC; CDR3 protein: CATSRGNQRYNEQFF
D gene: -; V gene: TRBV2; clone size: -; J gene: TRBJ1-2; CDR3 DNA: TGTGCCAGCAGGTCGGGGGGCGTCTATGGCTACACCTTC; CDR3 protein: CASRSGGVYGYTF
D gene: -; V gene: TRBV12-3/TRBV12-4; clone size: -; J gene: TRBJ2-7; CDR3 DNA: TGTGCCAGCAGTTTAAACCGCGAGCAGTACTTC; CDR3 protein: CASSLNREQYF
D gene: TRBD1; V gene: TRBV6-5; clone size: -; J gene: TRBJ1-5; CDR3 DNA: TGTGCCAGCAGCCGCGACAGGGAGGCGTATCAGCCCCAGCATTTT; CDR3 protein: CASSRDREAYQPQHF
D gene: -; V gene: TRBV13; clone size: -; J gene: TRBJ2-3; CDR3 DNA: TGTGCCAGCAGCCCTACTAGTTACGGGGTCACAGATACGCAGTATTTT; CDR3 protein: CASSPTSYGVTDTQYF
D gene: TRBD1; V gene: TRBV2; clone size: -; J gene: TRBJ1-2; CDR3 DNA: TGTGCCAGCAGCCTCCTGAGCCAACAGGGGGCCGATCTCTATGGCTACACCTTC; CDR3 protein: CASSLLSQQGADLYGYTF
D gene: -; V gene: TRBV11-2; clone size: -; J gene: TRBJ1-6; CDR3 DNA: TGTGCCAGCAGCCCCCCAGGGCTTCTGGGGAATTCACCCCTCCACTTT; CDR3 protein: CASSPPGLLGNSPLHF
D gene: -; V gene: TRBV18; clone size: -; J gene: TRBJ1-5; CDR3 DNA: TGTGCCAGCTCACCGCCGAATCAGCCCCAGCATTTT; CDR3 protein: CASSPPNQPQHF
D gene: -; V gene: TRBV20-1; clone size: -; J gene: TRBJ1-3; CDR3 DNA: TGCAGTGCTAGAGGGAGGTACACCATATATTTT; CDR3 protein: CSARGRYTIYF
D gene: -; V gene: TRBV30; clone size: few; J gene: TRBJ1-6; CDR3 DNA: TGTGCCTGGAGTGGGGGGGGGAACTCACCCCTCCACTTT; CDR3 protein: CAWSGGGNSPLHF
D gene: TRBD1; V gene: TRBV6-5; clone size: few; J gene: TRBJ1-5; CDR3 DNA: TGTGCCATTACAGGGGGACGGGATCAGCCCCAGCATTTT; CDR3 protein: CAITGGRDQPQHF
D gene: -; V gene: TRBV4-3; clone size: -; J gene: TRBJ1-4; CDR3 DNA: TGCGCCAGCAGCCCCGGGGTTAATGAAAAACTGTTTTTT; CDR3 protein: CASSPGVNEKLFF